Listed here is a single T cell receptor (beta chain). The data stem from a study of T cell changes during pregnancy in multiple sclerosis. Generated by immunoSEQ multiplex PCR, the TCRdb table keeps only in-frame clones and is missing some. The sample carries tens of thousands of clones, roughly nine tenths recorded once. Per germline, CDR1 SGHNT and CDR2 YYREEE (reference sequence). There are 14 residues in the CDR3. The V and J ends lost 0 bases and 1 base respectively, with 7 bases between them. Sample: peripheral blood, taken in the second trimester of pregnancy. The chain combines TRBV5-4 with TRBJ1-1; no reliable D call. This TCR derives from a female donor in good health, enrolled as a control in a pregnancy study. DNA for the CDR3: TGTGCCAGCAGCTTGGGGACTCAGAACACTGAAGCTTTCTTT. Protein: CASSLGTQNTEAFF.